The TCR beta chain described here comes from a study of CD8 T cells in Susac syndrome. Background on the study: The Susac syndrome patients were therapy-naive, on corticosteroids, or on intravenous immunoglobulin alone at blood draw. The study, taken as a whole, reports: Clonal expansion was not seen in any Susac syndrome CD4+ T cell repertoire.

A note on this clonotype: What it recognizes is unknown.

The germline V gene has CDR1 SGHVS and CDR2 FQNEAQ. CDR3 length: 14 residues. Trimming pared 5 bases from V and 5 bases from J, leaving 13 bases between. In contrast to the negatively isolated CD8+ and CD4+ T cells, TEMRA cells were FACS-enriched. Reverse transcription used about 0.5 to 1 ug RNA and random hexamers. Across 54 Vbeta and 13 Jbeta, immunoSEQ multiplex PCR amplified TCR beta CDR3. TCRdb ran MiXCR on the immunoSEQ multiplex PCR reads and lists one entry per CDR3 protein. This sample yields around 140,000 distinct CDR3 sequences, of which just under 95% are seen a single time; 0.13% to 0.15% belongs to the top ten.

Sequencing used CD4+ T cells from PBMCs. The rearrangement uses TRBV7-8 and TRBJ1-5; no clear D gene. The source of this sequence is a human donor with Susac syndrome. Here the CDR3 reads CASSLYAGDQPQHF. The CDR3 DNA reads TGTGCCAGCAGCCTATATGCTGGGGATCAGCCCCAGCATTTT.